This record covers a single T cell receptor (beta chain). These data belong to a study of blood T cell repertoires in COVID-19. Study summary: From the United States, Italy and Spain came samples of acute and convalescent COVID-19.

Repertoires were generated with immunoSEQ multiplex PCR, while TCRdb's copy carries only in-frame clones and drops some. The sample lists about 150,000 clones, around 86% occurring once. The CDR3 loop spans 16 amino acids. Germline V gene data show CDR1 as SGHNT and CDR2 as YYREEE (reference sequence). With V trimmed by 2 bases and J by 6 bases, 10 bases remained unmatched. The gene calls are TRBV5-4 and TRBJ2-1; 8 bases align to TRBD2. Sequencing used peripheral blood. The TCR sequence derives from an elderly man with acute or convalescent COVID-19. The CDR3 loop is CASSFPSLAGRNEQFF. The CDR3 DNA sequence: TGTGCCAGCAGCTTCCCTTCCTTAGCGGGACGCAATGAGCAGTTCTTC. The complete variable domain, with remaining parts taken from reference TRBV5-4 and TRBJ2-1, reads ETGVTQSPTHLIKTRGQQVTLRCSSQSGHNTVSWYQQALGQGPQFIFQYYREEENGRGNFPPRFSGLQFPNYSSELNVNALELDDSALYLCASSFPSLAGRNEQFFGPGTRLTVL.